The rows below give T cell receptor beta chains drawn from one sample of a study of beta chain features in type 1 diabetes. The assay was immunoSEQ multiplex PCR, and TCRdb's table has in-frame clones only and misses some. The repertoire holds 130,000 to 150,000 clones, nearly 9.5% seen once, with 0.55% to 0.85% in the top ten. Sequencing was carried out using central memory CD4+ T cells from blood. These receptor sequences come from a man younger than 35 in good health. CDR3s include the opening cysteine and the closing phenylalanine or tryptophan. D genes are given only for firm matches. Clone size is not always given. Where it is, it says once, few, many or a class for expanded clones.

V gene	D gene	clone size	J gene	CDR3 protein	CDR3 DNA
TRBV5-4	TRBD1	.	TRBJ2-1	CASSLEVGQGPNEQFF	TGTGCCAGCAGCTTGGAGGTGGGACAGGGGCCCAATGAGCAGTTCTTC
TRBV11-2	.	few	TRBJ2-5	CASSRDSYLQYF	TGTGCCAGCAGCCGAGATTCATATCTCCAGTACTTC
TRBV5-1	TRBD1	.	TRBJ2-7	CASSWAGGYEQYF	TGCGCCAGCAGCTGGGCAGGGGGCTACGAGCAGTACTTC
TRBV30	.	many	TRBJ2-7	CAWSGSSGLSYEQYF	TGTGCCTGGAGTGGGTCCTCGGGACTTTCCTACGAGCAGTACTTC
TRBV5-1	TRBD1	few	TRBJ1-4	CASSGGQGGAADEKLFF	TGCGCCAGCAGCGGAGGACAGGGAGGGGCCGCTGATGAAAAACTGTTTTTT
TRBV5-1	.	few	TRBJ2-2	CASSLSPTGELFF	TGCGCCAGCAGCTTGAGCCCCACCGGGGAGCTGTTTTTT
TRBV27	TRBD1	few	TRBJ1-5	CASSPQGARVDQPQHF	TGTGCCAGCAGTCCCCAGGGGGCACGGGTGGATCAGCCCCAGCATTTT
TRBV5-6	TRBD1	.	TRBJ2-3	CASSPGGGDRGEDTQYF	TGTGCCAGCAGCCCCGGTGGGGGGGACAGGGGGGAAGATACGCAGTATTTT
TRBV13	.	.	TRBJ1-2	CASSLGGQGYGYTF	TGTGCCAGCAGCTTAGGTGGGCAGGGTTATGGCTACACCTTC
TRBV7-9	TRBD1	.	TRBJ1-6	CASSLGTGGPNSPLHF	TGTGCCAGCAGCCTAGGGACAGGGGGCCCTAATTCACCCCTCCACTTT
TRBV7-2	TRBD2	.	TRBJ2-1	CASSQRLAGDNEQFF	TGTGCCAGCAGCCAACGACTAGCGGGGGACAATGAGCAGTTCTTC
TRBV6-5	.	.	TRBJ2-7	CASSYPGGSYEQYF	TGTGCCAGCAGTTACCCCGGGGGTTCCTACGAGCAGTACTTC
TRBV7-8	TRBD1	.	TRBJ2-5	CASIPRDRVGTQYF	TGTGCCAGCATACCAAGGGACAGGGTCGGGACCCAGTACTTC
TRBV5-6	TRBD1	.	TRBJ1-4	CASSWKSAGQNEKLFF	TGTGCCAGCAGCTGGAAATCTGCGGGACAGAATGAAAAACTGTTTTTT